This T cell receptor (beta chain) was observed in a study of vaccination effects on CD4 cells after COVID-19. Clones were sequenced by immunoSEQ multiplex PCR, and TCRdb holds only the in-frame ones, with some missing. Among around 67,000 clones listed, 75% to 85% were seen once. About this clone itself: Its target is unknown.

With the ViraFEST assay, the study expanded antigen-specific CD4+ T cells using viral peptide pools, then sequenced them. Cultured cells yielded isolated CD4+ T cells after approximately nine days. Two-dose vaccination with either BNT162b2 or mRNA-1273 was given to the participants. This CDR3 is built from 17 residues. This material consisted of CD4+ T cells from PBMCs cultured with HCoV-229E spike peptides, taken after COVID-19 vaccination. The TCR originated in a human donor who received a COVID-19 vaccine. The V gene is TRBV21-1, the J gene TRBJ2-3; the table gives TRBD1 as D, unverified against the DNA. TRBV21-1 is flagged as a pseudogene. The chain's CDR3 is CASSKTGTPRGTDTQYF. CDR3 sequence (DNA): TGTGCCAGCAGCAAGACAGGAACCCCGCGGGGCACAGATACGCAGTATTTT.